These 7 T cell receptor beta chains originate from one sample sequenced in a study of T cells in Graves' hyperthyroidism and ophthalmopathy. RNA transcripts gave rise to amplified TCR beta CDR3 regions. TCR CDR3 underwent first-round RT-PCR with the HTBI primer set. TCRdb reanalysed the multiplex PCR reads using MiXCR and keeps one entry per CDR3 protein. Of roughly 110,000 distinct CDR3 sequences listed, 15% to 20% are singletons. The sample was blood. The source is a woman aged 45-59 years with Graves' hyperthyroidism.

Of note for this clonotype: A read error may explain this, as a much larger clone is one base away. The CDR3 loop is CGARMRDFEAFF. The CDR3 DNA reads TGCGGTGCTAGAATGAGGGACTTTGAAGCTTTCTTT. The rearrangement joins TRBV20-1 to TRBJ1-1; D is perhaps TRBD1 (5 bases). The CDR3 is 12 residues long. Germline V gives CDR1 DFQATT, CDR2 SNEGSKA (reference sequence).

In its sample, this clonotype was seen many times. The V call is TRBV6-1, the J call TRBJ1-1, with D hard to call. Germline assignment: CDR1 MNHNS and CDR2 SASEGT. This CDR3 spans 14 amino acids. V gave up 4 bases and J gave up 6 bases, with 15 bases separating them. CDR3 coding DNA: TGTGCCAGCAGTGGGAGGGTGGGCGGCGCTGAAGCTTTCTTT. The encoded protein is CASSGRVGGAEAFF.

Many counts were recorded for this clonotype. This rearrangement joins TRBV5-1 to TRBJ2-2; 10 bases are shared with TRBD2. Germline CDR1 reads SGHRS; CDR2 reads YFSETQ. Trimming cost V 4 bases and J 5 bases; bases outside gene matches: 8. This CDR3 region has 16 residues. CDR3 sequence reads: CASSPPASGSTGELFF. CDR3 coding DNA: TGCGCCAGCAGCCCTCCGGCTAGCGGGAGTACCGGGGAGCTGTTTTTT. Full variable domain (missing parts from reference TRBV5-1 and TRBJ2-2): KAGVTQTPRYLIKTRGQQVTLSCSPISGHRSVSWYQQTPGQGLQFLFEYFSETQRNKGNFPGRFSGRQFSNSRSEMNVSTLELGDSALYLCASSPPASGSTGELFFGEGSRLTVL.

This clonotype was recorded at least ten times. Germline is not matched at one junction end, which may reflect a read error. V gene TRBV20-1 combines with J gene TRBJ2-5; D call uncertain. CDR3 length: 14 residues. The germline gives CDR1 DFQATT, CDR2 SNEGSKA (reference sequence). The CDR3 sequence: CNASFLHGQETQYF. CDR3 nucleotides: TGCAATGCTAGTTTCTTGCACGGGCAAGAGACCCAGTACTTC.

The table lists this clonotype with many counts. V usage is TRBV6-2 or TRBV6-3 and J usage is TRBJ2-1, with TRBD2 matching 9 bases. The CDR3 covers 15 residues. In germline, CDR1 is MNHEY, CDR2 SVGEGT. With V trimmed by 8 bases and J by 8 bases, 13 bases remained unmatched. The CDR3 region has the DNA TGTGCCAGCTGCTCAGCGGGAGGAGTGTTCGATGAGCAGTTCTTC. This sequence encodes CASCSAGGVFDEQFF.

There are many counts of this clonotype. V usage is TRBV4-1 and J usage is TRBJ2-7; no definite D call. The CDR3 is made up of 14 amino acids. V was cut by 1 base and J by 4 bases, with 11 bases left in between. Germline V gene sequence: CDR1 MGHRA, CDR2 YSYEKL. The chain's CDR3 is CASSQGMSAYEQYF. CDR3 nucleotide sequence: TGCGCCAGCAGCCAAGGGATGTCGGCTTACGAGCAGTACTTC.

Ten or more counts support this clonotype. The chain is built from TRBV6-1 and TRBJ1-1; the D is unclear. Germline V gene sequence: CDR1 MNHNS, CDR2 SASEGT. V dropped 10 bases and J dropped 0 bases, with 21 bases sitting between them. The CDR3 is 16 amino acids. The CDR3 nucleotides are TGTGCCATCCGTCCGACCGCCTCTTTTATGAACACTGAAGCTTTCTTT. The encoded protein is CAIRPTASFMNTEAFF.